The rows below give T cell receptor beta chains drawn from one sample of a study of shared clonotypes between healthy human individuals. Clones were sequenced by immunoSEQ multiplex PCR, and TCRdb holds only the in-frame ones, with some missing. The profile shows about 2 million clones, 85% to 95% of them singletons. The source material was naive CD4+ T cells sorted from blood. The receptors were gathered from a man between 18 and 35 years old in good health. CDR3s include the opening cysteine and the closing phenylalanine or tryptophan. The order of the fields is D gene, clone size, V gene, J gene, CDR3 DNA, CDR3 protein. D genes are given only for firm matches. Clone size is not always given. Where it is, it says once, few, many or a class for expanded clones.

.	.	TRBV28	TRBJ1-5	TGTGCCAGCGTAGAGCAGGTCGGCCAGCCCCAGCATTTT	CASVEQVGQPQHF
.	.	TRBV7-2	TRBJ2-7	TGTGCCAGCAGCTTCGGATATTGGTCCTACGAGCAGTACTTC	CASSFGYWSYEQYF
.	.	TRBV19	TRBJ1-5	TGTGCCAGTAGTCCCTTGGAGGTCCCACAGCCCCAGCATTTT	CASSPLEVPQPQHF
TRBD2	.	TRBV5-6	TRBJ2-7	TGTGCCAGCAGCTTCCTCACTAGCGGGGGCACCTACGAGCAGTACTTC	CASSFLTSGGTYEQYF
.	.	TRBV29-1	TRBJ1-4	TGCAGCGTTCAAACTAATGAAAAACTGTTTTTT	CSVQTNEKLFF
.	.	TRBV6-5	TRBJ1-2	TGTGCCAGCAGCCGCGGGGGTAGGGAGTATGGCTACACCTTC	CASSRGGREYGYTF
.	once	TRBV5-1	TRBJ2-3	TGCGCCAGCAGTTGGAGCGGCTCTAGCACAGATACGCAGTATTTT	CASSWSGSSTDTQYF
.	.	TRBV9	TRBJ2-3	TGTGCCAGCAGCGGGCCGGGCCGCACAGATACGCAGTATTTT	CASSGPGRTDTQYF
TRBD1	.	TRBV9	TRBJ2-1	TGTGCCAGCAGCGTACAGACAGGGAACTCCTTCCCCGAGCAGTTCTTC	CASSVQTGNSFPEQFF
.	.	TRBV7-2	TRBJ2-3	TGTGCCAGCAGCCCTGGACTCGCCCGGGATACGCAGTATTTT	CASSPGLARDTQYF